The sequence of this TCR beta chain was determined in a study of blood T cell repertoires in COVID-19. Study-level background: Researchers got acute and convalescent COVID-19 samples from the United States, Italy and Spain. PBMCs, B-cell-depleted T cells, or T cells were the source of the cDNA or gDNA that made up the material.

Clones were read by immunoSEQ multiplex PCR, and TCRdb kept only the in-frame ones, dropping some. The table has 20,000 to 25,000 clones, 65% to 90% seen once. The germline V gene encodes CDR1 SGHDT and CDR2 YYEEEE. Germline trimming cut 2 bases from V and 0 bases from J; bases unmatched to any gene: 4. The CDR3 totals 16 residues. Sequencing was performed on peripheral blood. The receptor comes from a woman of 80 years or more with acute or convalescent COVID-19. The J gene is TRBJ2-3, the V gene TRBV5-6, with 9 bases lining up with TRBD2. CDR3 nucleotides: TGTGCCAGCAGCTTCCTAGCGGGATCTAGCACAGATACGCAGTATTTT. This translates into CASSFLAGSSTDTQYF.